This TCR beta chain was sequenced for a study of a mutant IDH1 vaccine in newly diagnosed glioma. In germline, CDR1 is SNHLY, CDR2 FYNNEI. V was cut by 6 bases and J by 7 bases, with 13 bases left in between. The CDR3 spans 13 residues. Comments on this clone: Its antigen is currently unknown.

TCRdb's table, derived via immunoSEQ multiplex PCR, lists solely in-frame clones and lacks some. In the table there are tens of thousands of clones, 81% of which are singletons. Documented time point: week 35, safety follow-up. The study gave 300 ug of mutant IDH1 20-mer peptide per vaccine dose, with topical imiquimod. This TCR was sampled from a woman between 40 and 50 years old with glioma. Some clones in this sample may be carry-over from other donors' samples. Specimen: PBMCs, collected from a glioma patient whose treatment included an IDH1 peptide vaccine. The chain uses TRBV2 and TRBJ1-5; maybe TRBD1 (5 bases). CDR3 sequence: CASRRGGGQPQHF. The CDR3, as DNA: TGTGCCAGCAGGAGGGGCGGGGGACAGCCCCAGCATTTT. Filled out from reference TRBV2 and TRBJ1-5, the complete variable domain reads EPEVTQTPSHQVTQMGQEVILRCVPISNHLYFYWYRQILGQKVEFLVSFYNNEISEKSEIFDDQFSVERPDGSNFTLKIRSTKLEDSAMYFCASRRGGGQPQHFGDGTRLSIL.